This is a list of T cell receptor beta chains from one sample in a study of Graves' ophthalmopathy and Graves' hyperthyroidism. A single record per CDR3 protein comes from TCRdb applying MiXCR to the multiplex PCR reads. The table shows about 1.2 million distinct CDR3 sequences, with approximately 35% occurring only once. The material sequenced was peripheral blood or thyroid tissue (not recorded which). The source is an adult man with Graves' hyperthyroidism. Both conserved end residues are part of each CDR3. Fields, in order: clone size, D gene, J gene, V gene, CDR3 DNA, CDR3 protein. D genes are given only for firm matches. Part of the rows lack a size; the others show once, few, many or a class for expanded clones.

once	.	TRBJ2-7	TRBV7-9	TGTGCCAGCAGCTACGACCGGGGACCCTCTAGGTTC	CASSYDRGPSRF
.	.	TRBJ1-2	TRBV7-3	TGTGCCAGCAGTCCGACCCTGGGACGGAGTGAGGGCTACACCTTC	CASSPTLGRSEGYTF
once	TRBD1	TRBJ1-2	TRBV10-2	TGCGCCAGCAGTGACTCCGGGACAGGGGGTTTTTATGGCTACACCTTC	CASSDSGTGGFYGYTF
.	TRBD1	TRBJ2-7	TRBV10-3	TGTGCCAGCAGGTACCCCGGGACAGCGCATTACGAGCAGTACTTC	CASRYPGTAHYEQYF
many	.	TRBJ2-5	TRBV7-2	TGTGCCAGCAAATCAAGAGGGGGAGGCGAGACCCAGTACTTC	CASKSRGGGETQYF
.	.	TRBJ1-4	TRBV12-3/TRBV12-4	TGTGCCAGCAGCCCCGAGTCCGGGGGTCGGGAAAAACTGTTTTTT	CASSPESGGREKLFF
few	.	TRBJ2-3	TRBV9	TGTGCCAGCAGCGGGGAGGTCACAGATACGCAGTATTTT	CASSGEVTDTQYF
once	.	TRBJ1-5	TRBV4-1	TGCGCCAGCAGCCATCACTCATCAAAGACCCAGCATTTT	CASSHHSSKTQHF
many	.	TRBJ2-7	TRBV7-9	TGTGCCAGCAGCTTAGCGGGTCTCGGGGTTTTGGTCGAGCAGTACTTC	CASSLAGLGVLVEQYF
few	TRBD1	TRBJ2-7	TRBV28	TGTGCCAGCAAGGACAGGGAAAGCTCCTACGAGCAGTACTTC	CASKDRESSYEQYF
few	.	TRBJ1-6	TRBV5-1	TGCGCCAGCAGCTTGCGTCGGTCCGCCAATAATTCACCCCTCCACTTT	CASSLRRSANNSPLHF
.	TRBD2	TRBJ2-7	TRBV6-6	TGTGCCAGCAGTTACCGCTTCTGGATGACTAGCGGACTCTACGAGCAGTACTTC	CASSYRFWMTSGLYEQYF
few	.	TRBJ2-1	TRBV24-1	TGTGCCACCAGTGATTTTGGGGCAAATGAGCAGTTCTTC	CATSDFGANEQFF
.	.	TRBJ1-2	TRBV6-1	TGTGCCGGCAGTTACGGGCAGGATGGCTACACCTTC	CAGSYGQDGYTF
many	.	TRBJ1-1	TRBV7-6	TGTGCCAGCAGCTTAAGCGCTGGGGGCGCTACGAACACTGAAGCTTTCTTT	CASSLSAGGATNTEAFF
.	.	TRBJ2-7	TRBV28	TGTGCCAGCAGTCGGACAAGGCCAACCTACGAGCAGTACTTC	CASSRTRPTYEQYF
once	TRBD1	TRBJ2-7	TRBV7-2	TGTGCCAGCACCCAGGAAAAACAGGGGGCCGGAGAGCAGTACTTC	CASTQEKQGAGEQYF
.	TRBD1	TRBJ2-7	TRBV7-6	TGTGCCAGCAGCTCCTTAGGGGGCTACGAGCAGTGCTTC	CASSSLGGYEQCF
many	TRBD1	TRBJ1-6	TRBV20-1	TGCAGTGCTCCCAATTACAGGGGCGCCTCACCCCTCCACTTT	CSAPNYRGASPLHF
many	.	TRBJ1-5	TRBV14	TGTGCCAGCTCGTTGTCAGCTAGCAATCAGCCCCAGCATTTT	CASSLSASNQPQHF
.	TRBD2	TRBJ2-7	TRBV5-1	TGCGCCAGCAGCTCCAGGACTAGCGGACTTATATCCTACGAGCAGTACTTC	CASSSRTSGLISYEQYF
.	TRBD1	TRBJ2-7	TRBV20-1	TGCAGTGCTAGACGGCAGGGACAGGGGCCCTCCTACGAGCAGTACTTC	CSARRQGQGPSYEQYF
.	.	TRBJ1-5	TRBV7-9	TGTGCCAGCAGGACGCCCGGCCAAGGCCAGCCCCAGCATTTT	CASRTPGQGQPQHF
few	.	TRBJ2-2	TRBV7-2	TGTGCCAGCAGCCACGGGATATTAAACGCGAACACCGGGGAGCTGTTTTTT	CASSHGILNANTGELFF
many	.	TRBJ1-2	TRBV5-1	TGCGCCAGCAGCTTGGCTCTCCCCGAGGAGGATGGCTACACCTTC	CASSLALPEEDGYTF
.	.	TRBJ2-3	TRBV11-2	TGTGCCAGCAGCTTAACACGGGCTGCTACGCAGTATTTT	CASSLTRAATQYF
few	.	TRBJ1-1	TRBV10-3	TGTGCCAGTAGCGACTCGCCCACCACTGAAGCTTTCTTT	CASSDSPTTEAFF
.	.	TRBJ1-2	TRBV12-3/TRBV12-4	TGTGCCAGCAGCTACCCAGGGGCTAGATATGGCTACACCTTC	CASSYPGARYGYTF
many	.	TRBJ2-7	TRBV10-3	TGTGCCATCAGCCCCGCAGGGGCTCCCCCATCCTACGAGCAGTACTTC	CAISPAGAPPSYEQYF
.	.	TRBJ2-7	TRBV6-2/TRBV6-3	TGTGCCAGCAGCCGGGCCGTAGGCACCTACGAGCAGTACTTC	CASSRAVGTYEQYF
.	.	TRBJ1-1	TRBV5-1	TGCGCCAGCAGCTTGTATGGGGACACTGAAGCTTTCTTT	CASSLYGDTEAFF
.	.	TRBJ1-2	TRBV15	TGTGCCACCAGCAGAGTAGTGGTGACTGACGGAACCTATGGCTACACCTTC	CATSRVVVTDGTYGYTF
many	.	TRBJ1-1	TRBV20-1	TGCAGTGCTAAGTGGGGAGCGGGGACTGAAGCTTTCTTT	CSAKWGAGTEAFF
.	.	TRBJ1-5	TRBV7-8	TGTGCCAGCAGCCAGGGGCGGACACAAGAGACCCAGCATTTT	CASSQGRTQETQHF
.	.	TRBJ2-2	TRBV2	TGTGCCAGCAGTGAACCCAGGGGGAGGGACACCGGGGAGCTGTTTTTT	CASSEPRGRDTGELFF
.	.	TRBJ2-7	TRBV2	TGTGCCAGCAGCGTAAGTTTGAGGGACCCCCCCTACGAGCAGTACTTC	CASSVSLRDPPYEQYF
few	.	TRBJ1-1	TRBV5-4	TGTGCCAGCAGCTTGTCCCACGTCGACAGTGAAGCTTTCTTT	CASSLSHVDSEAFF
.	TRBD2	TRBJ2-6	TRBV12-3/TRBV12-4	TGTGCCAGCAGTTTAATTGCGGGGGGGGCCGTTTCTGGGGCCAACGTCCTGACTTTC	CASSLIAGGAVSGANVLTF
many	.	TRBJ2-7	TRBV29-1	TGCAGCGTGGGGGTGCCTTCAATGTACGAGCAGTACTTC	CSVGVPSMYEQYF
many	.	TRBJ1-1	TRBV30	TGTGCCTGGGCACAGGGTGAAGCTTTCTTT	CAWAQGEAFF
.	TRBD1	TRBJ2-7	TRBV2	TGTGCCGCCGGGACAGGGGAGCAGTACTTC	CAAGTGEQYF
many	.	TRBJ2-2	TRBV7-7	TGTGCCAGCAGCTTCAAGAACACCGGGGAGCTGTTTTTT	CASSFKNTGELFF
many	.	TRBJ1-6	TRBV13	TGTGCCAGCAGCTCCTACAGGGCAGAAAATTCACCCCTCCACTTT	CASSSYRAENSPLHF
.	TRBD1	TRBJ1-5	TRBV6-5	TGTGCCAGCAGTATACAGGGGGAGGGCAATCAGCCCCAGCATTTT	CASSIQGEGNQPQHF
.	.	TRBJ2-7	TRBV29-1	TGCAGCGTTGGTCAGACTAGGGCGCACGAGCAGTGCTTC	CSVGQTRAHEQCF
.	TRBD1	TRBJ2-7	TRBV11-2	TGTGCCAGCAGCTTGTCGGGGACAGGGCTCGACGAGCAGTACTTC	CASSLSGTGLDEQYF
.	.	TRBJ1-5	TRBV7-9	TGTGCCAGCCACCTGGGGAGTGGCAATCAGCCCCAGCATTTT	CASHLGSGNQPQHF
many	TRBD2	TRBJ2-5	TRBV7-2	TGTGCCAGCAGACCGACTAGCGGGGGGGGAGAGACCCAGTACTTC	CASRPTSGGGETQYF
.	.	TRBJ1-2	TRBV3-1	TGTGCCAGCAGCCAGGAGGGCGGATCAACCTATGGCTACACCTTC	CASSQEGGSTYGYTF
.	TRBD1	TRBJ1-1	TRBV6-5	TGTGCCAGCAGTCTAGGGGGCGTGGGTGAAGCTTTCTTT	CASSLGGVGEAFF
.	TRBD2	TRBJ2-7	TRBV11-2	TGTGCCAGCAGACCCGGGACTAGCGGGAGGGCCGAATACGAGCAGTACTTC	CASRPGTSGRAEYEQYF
few	.	TRBJ1-2	TRBV6-1	TGTGCCAGCAGTGAAGGGGTTGACAGGAACTATGGCTACACCTTC	CASSEGVDRNYGYTF
.	.	TRBJ2-7	TRBV5-4	TGCGCCAGCAGCCAAGCCTGGGTCCAGGCCTACGAGCAGTACTTC	CASSQAWVQAYEQYF
many	.	TRBJ1-4	TRBV10-3	TGTGCCATCAGTGACTTTGAAAAACTGTTTTTT	CAISDFEKLFF
few	.	TRBJ1-6	TRBV9	TGTGCCAGCTCACCTACGGCGGCGGGGGATTCACCCCTCCACTTT	CASSPTAAGDSPLHF